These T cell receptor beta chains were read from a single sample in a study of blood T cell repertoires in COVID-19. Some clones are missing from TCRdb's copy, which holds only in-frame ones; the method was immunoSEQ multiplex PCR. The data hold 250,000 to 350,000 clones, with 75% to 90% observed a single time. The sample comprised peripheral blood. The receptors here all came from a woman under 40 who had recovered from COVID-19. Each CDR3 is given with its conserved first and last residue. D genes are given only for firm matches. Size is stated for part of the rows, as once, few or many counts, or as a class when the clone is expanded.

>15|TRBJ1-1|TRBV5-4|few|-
CASSLGRAENTEAFF
TGTGCCAGCAGCTTGGGCAGGGCGGAGAACACTGAAGCTTTCTTT
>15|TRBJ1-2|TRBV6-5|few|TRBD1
CASSSAGTGGNGYTF
TGTGCCAGCAGTTCCGCCGGGACAGGGGGCAATGGCTACACCTTC
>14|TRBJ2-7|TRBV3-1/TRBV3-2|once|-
CASSQDTRPYEQYF
TGTGCCAGCAGCCAAGATACCAGGCCCTACGAGCAGTACTTC
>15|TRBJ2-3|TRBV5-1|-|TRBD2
CASSSSGRNTDTQYF
TGCGCCAGCAGTAGTAGCGGGAGGAACACAGATACGCAGTATTTT
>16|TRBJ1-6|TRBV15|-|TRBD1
CATSRDPGQGLLALHF
TGTGCCACCAGCAGGGATCCGGGACAGGGGCTCCTGGCCCTCCACTTT
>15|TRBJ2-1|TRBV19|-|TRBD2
CASSRTSGGYNEQFF
TGTGCCAGTAGTAGGACTAGCGGAGGATACAATGAGCAGTTCTTC
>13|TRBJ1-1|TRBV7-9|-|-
CASSALIVAEAFF
TGTGCCAGCAGCGCCTTAATAGTAGCTGAAGCTTTCTTT
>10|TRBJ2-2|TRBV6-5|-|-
CASNAGELFF
TGTGCCAGCAACGCGGGGGAGCTGTTTTTT
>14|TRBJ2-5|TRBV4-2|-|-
CASSQSSVPETQYF
TGTGCCAGCAGCCAAAGTTCGGTGCCCGAGACCCAGTACTTC
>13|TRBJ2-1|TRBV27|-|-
CASSLYGLNEQFF
TGTGCCAGCAGTTTATACGGACTCAATGAGCAGTTCTTC
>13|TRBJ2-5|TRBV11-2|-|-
CASSRDMIETQYF
TGTGCCAGCAGCCGCGACATGATCGAGACCCAGTACTTC
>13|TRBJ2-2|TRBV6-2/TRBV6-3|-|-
CASSLLGAGELFF
TGTGCCAGCAGTTTGCTAGGGGCCGGGGAGCTGTTTTTT
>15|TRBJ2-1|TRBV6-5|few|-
CASSYSRETYNEQFF
TGTGCCAGCAGTTACTCGCGGGAAACCTACAATGAGCAGTTCTTC
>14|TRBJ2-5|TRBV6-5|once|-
CASTLRGGVETQYF
TGTGCCAGCACCCTAAGAGGAGGGGTTGAGACCCAGTACTTC
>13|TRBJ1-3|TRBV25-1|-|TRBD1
CASMDRDSNTIYF
TGTGCCAGCATGGACAGGGACAGCAACACCATATATTTT
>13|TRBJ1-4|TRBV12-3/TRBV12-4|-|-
CAILSATNEKLFF
TGTGCCATCCTTAGTGCAACTAATGAAAAACTGTTTTTT
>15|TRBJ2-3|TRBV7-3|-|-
CASSSEGRETDTQYF
TGTGCCAGCAGCTCCGAGGGTAGGGAAACAGATACGCAGTATTTT
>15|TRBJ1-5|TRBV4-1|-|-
CASSPLSEGGQPQHF
TGCGCCAGCAGCCCGTTATCGGAGGGAGGTCAGCCCCAGCATTTT
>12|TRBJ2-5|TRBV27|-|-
CASSDRQETQYF
TGTGCCAGCAGTGACAGACAAGAGACCCAGTACTTC
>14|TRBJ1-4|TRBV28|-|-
CASKSRPRNEKLFF
TGTGCCAGCAAAAGTCGGCCGCGGAACGAAAAACTGTTTTTT
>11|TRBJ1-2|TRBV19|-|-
CASSIGAGYTF
TGTGCCAGTAGTATTGGGGCGGGCTACACCTTC
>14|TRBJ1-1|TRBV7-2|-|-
CASSSIGVGTEAFF
TGTGCCAGCAGCTCTATAGGGGTTGGCACTGAAGCTTTCTTT
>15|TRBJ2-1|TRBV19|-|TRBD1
CASTGAGGPYNEQFF
TGTGCCAGTACCGGGGCAGGGGGCCCCTACAATGAGCAGTTCTTC
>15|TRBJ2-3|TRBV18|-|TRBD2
CASSRGLASTDTQYF
TGTGCCAGCTCCCGAGGACTAGCTAGCACAGATACGCAGTATTTT
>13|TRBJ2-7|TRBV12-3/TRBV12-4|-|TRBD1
CASSFRGRYEQYF
TGTGCCAGCAGTTTCAGGGGGCGTTACGAGCAGTACTTC
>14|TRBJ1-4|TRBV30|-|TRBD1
CAWSPGGSEEKLFF
TGTGCCTGGAGTCCAGGGGGCTCTGAAGAAAAACTGTTTTTT
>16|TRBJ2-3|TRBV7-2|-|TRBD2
CASSSGLAGVGDTQYF
TGTGCCAGCAGCTCGGGACTAGCGGGAGTAGGAGATACGCAGTATTTT
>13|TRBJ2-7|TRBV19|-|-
CASSIGAGGEQYF
TGTGCCAGTAGTATTGGGGCAGGCGGCGAGCAGTACTTC
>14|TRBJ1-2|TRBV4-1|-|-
CASSPLTGGYGYTF
TGCGCCAGCAGCCCGTTGACAGGCGGTTATGGCTACACCTTC